This record covers a single T cell receptor (beta chain). Antigen specificity is unknown. This sample is part of a study of beta chain features in type 1 diabetes. The CDR3 covers 14 residues. The J segment lost 15 bases and the V segment lost 7 bases, leaving 17 bases of the junction unmatched. CDR1 and CDR2 from the germline V gene are MDHEN and SYDVKM. Expressed TCRB transcripts got sequenced, as all isolated RNA was reverse transcribed. The repertoire was sequenced with immunoSEQ multiplex PCR; TCRdb's copy has only in-frame clones and lacks some. The sample holds 810,000 or so clones; under 20% are singletons and the top ten take 0.023%. General study points: Possible PCR preference for shorter templates applied equally to patients and controls.

The sample consisted of naive CD4+ T cells from blood. This TCR was recovered from a woman between 18 and 29 years old in good health. V gene TRBV28 combines with J gene TRBJ2-1; 8 bases are a match to TRBD2. The CDR3 reads CASTWTSPPTRAFF. CDR3 nucleotide sequence: TGTGCCAGCACCTGGACTAGCCCCCCCACCCGAGCGTTCTTC. The full variable domain, its missing parts supplied by reference TRBV28 and TRBJ2-1, is DVKVTQSSRYLVKRTGEKVFLECVQDMDHENMFWYRQDPGLGLRLIYFSYDVKMKEKGDIPEGYSVSREKKERFSLILESASTNQTSMYLCASTWTSPPTRAFFGPGTRLTVL.